Each of the 6 T cell receptor beta chains below was sequenced from the same sample in a study of T cells in Graves' hyperthyroidism and ophthalmopathy. Amplified TCR beta CDR3 regions came from RNA transcripts. With the HTBI primer set, the TCR CDR3 went through a first round of RT-PCR. TCRdb re-derived calls from the multiplex PCR reads in MiXCR, one entry per CDR3 protein. The sample lists some 720,000 distinct CDR3 sequences, 16% occurring once. Input material: blood. These receptor sequences come from a man aged 18 to 29 with Graves' hyperthyroidism.

The V call is TRBV29-1, the J call TRBJ2-1, with TRBD1 as a possible D gene (6 bases). The CDR3 extends over 10 amino acids. CDR1 is SQVTM, CDR2 ANQGSEA, per germline. Trimming took off 6 bases at V and 10 bases at J, with 10 bases between the two ends. CDR3 sequence reads: CSVTRGEQFF. In nucleotides, the CDR3 is TGCAGCGTCACCAGGGGCGAGCAGTTCTTC.

This clonotype was detected ten times or more. The V gene is TRBV6-1, the J gene TRBJ2-7, with 7 bases matching TRBD1. V shed 8 bases and J 7 bases; nucleotides not matched to a gene: 8. Per the germline V gene, CDR1 is MNHNS and CDR2 is SASEGT. The CDR3 is 12 amino acids. In DNA form, the CDR3 reads TGTGCCAGCGGGACAGACCCCCCGGAGCAGTACTTC. It yields the protein CASGTDPPEQYF.

This clonotype was counted at least ten times. This chain connects TRBV7-2 to TRBJ2-3; no definite D call. The V and J ends lost 4 bases and 8 bases respectively, with 13 bases between them. CDR3 size: 13 residues. CDR1 SGHTA and CDR2 FQGNSA come from the germline V gene. The CDR3 DNA reads as TGTGCCAGCAGCTCCTGGGCGGTCAGTACGCAGTATTTT. Residues: CASSSWAVSTQYF. Drawing the rest from reference TRBV7-2 and TRBJ2-3, the complete variable domain is GAGVSQSPSNKVTEKGKDVELRCDPISGHTALYWYRQSLGQGLEFLIYFQGNSAPDKSGLPSDRFSAERTGGSVSTLTIQRTQQEDSAVYLCASSSWAVSTQYFGPGTRLTVL.

This clonotype was counted many times. The V and J genes are TRBV2 and TRBJ2-5; no clear D. The V and J ends lost 4 bases and 4 bases respectively, with 7 bases between them. This CDR3 has 12 amino acids. The germline V gene has CDR1 SNHLY and CDR2 FYNNEI. The CDR3 coding sequence is TGTGCCAGCAGTGTATTTCCAGAGACCCAGTACTTC. Protein product: CASSVFPETQYF.

The J gene is TRBJ2-1, the V gene TRBV20-1; TRBD2 matches at 10 bases. This CDR3 region has 14 residues. The V gene's germline CDR1 is DFQATT and CDR2 SNEGSKA (reference sequence). Germline trimming cut 2 bases from V and 7 bases from J; bases unmatched to any gene: 5. The CDR3 here is CSARKGTSVNEQFF. The CDR3 DNA reads as TGCAGTGCTAGAAAGGGGACTAGCGTTAATGAGCAGTTCTTC.

This clonotype showed up many times. The V gene is TRBV10-3, the J gene TRBJ2-7, with 10 bases fitting TRBD1. Germline V gene data show CDR1 as ENHRY and CDR2 as SYGVKD. The CDR3 has 14 amino acids. The junction had 8 bases not matched to a gene; V was cut back by 6 bases and J by 6 bases. The CDR3 bases are TGTGCCATCAGCCTGGACAGGGGGATCTCCGAGCAGTACTTC. Encoded protein: CAISLDRGISEQYF.